This passage covers 19 T cell receptor beta chains from one sample sequenced in a study of T cells after posttransplantation cyclophosphamide. Cyclophosphamide on days +3 and +4 followed busulfan-fludarabine conditioning and a marrow graft. The protocol was immunoSEQ multiplex PCR, while the TCRdb copy is restricted to in-frame clones and leaves out a portion. The sample is made up of approximately 6,000 clones, none counted only once. Sequencing was performed on PBMCs, taken after allogeneic stem cell transplant with posttransplant cyclophosphamide. The origin of the receptors is a male patient aged 55 to 69 who received an allogeneic stem cell transplant from a related donor, was CMV-positive, and had no GVHD. Some T cells may be transferred from the graft donor.

This clone was detected only a few times. This chain joins TRBV9 and TRBJ2-1; D unresolved. Germline V gene data show CDR1 as SGDLS and CDR2 as YYNGEE. CDR3 length equals 13 residues. V lost 1 base and J 8 bases, leaving 10 bases between the germline ends. The CDR3 loop reads CASSVITTDEQFF. The CDR3 coding sequence is TGTGCCAGCAGCGTAATTACTACCGATGAGCAGTTCTTC.

In its sample, this clone was seen many times. This chain joins TRBV30 and TRBJ1-2; no definite D call. V was shortened by 3 bases and J by 5 bases, with 10 bases between the two germline ends. Germline-derived CDR1 and CDR2 are GTSNPN and SVGIG (reference sequence). The CDR3 loop spans 12 amino acids. CDR3 protein: CAWRSSGYGYTF. The DNA of the CDR3 is TGTGCCTGGAGGTCTAGTGGTTATGGCTACACCTTC.

The chain uses TRBV2 and TRBJ1-2; possibly TRBD1 for D (6 bases). V lost 7 bases and J lost 6, with 15 bases in between. There are 13 residues in the CDR3. The germline CDR1 and CDR2 sequences are SNHLY and FYNNEI. The CDR3 nucleotides are TGTGCCAGCACCAAAGGGGGGGCGAATGGCTACACCTTC. It codes for CASTKGGANGYTF.

This clone was found many times. V usage is TRBV14 and J usage is TRBJ2-7; 9 nucleotides align to TRBD1. V dropped 4 bases and J dropped 6; count of bases not matched to a gene: 7. This CDR3 has 14 amino acids. The germline CDR1 and CDR2 sequences are SGHDN and FVKESK. The CDR3 region is CASSRRDRASEQYF. As DNA, the CDR3 is TGTGCCAGCAGCCGCCGGGACAGGGCTTCCGAGCAGTACTTC.

There are a few counts of this clone. The V call is TRBV7-2, the J call TRBJ2-5; D is perhaps TRBD2 (5 bases). CDR1 is SGHTA, CDR2 FQGNSA, per germline. The length of the CDR3 is 15 residues. V lost 1 base to trimming and J lost 4 bases, with 13 bases between them. The CDR3 loop is CASSLVLVGGETQYF. The CDR3 bases are TGTGCCAGCAGCTTAGTACTGGTCGGAGGAGAGACCCAGTACTTC.

CDR3 DNA sequence: TGTGCCAGCGGACAGGGAACCTACGAGCAGTACTTC. Translation gives CASGQGTYEQYF. J is TRBJ2-7 and V is TRBV18; 8 nucleotides agree with TRBD1. The CDR3 extends over 12 amino acids. Germline V gives CDR1 KGHSH, CDR2 LQKENI. V was pared by 8 bases and J by 2 bases, with 2 bases of the junction left unmatched.

This clone has at least ten counts. This chain connects TRBV5-1 to TRBJ2-7; tentative D call: TRBD1 (6 bases). Germline assignment: CDR1 SGHRS and CDR2 YFSETQ. V lost 3 bases and J lost 6, with 13 bases in between. The CDR3 is 13 residues long. The CDR3 protein is CASSSLRGGEQYF. The CDR3 DNA reads as TGCGCCAGCAGCTCGCTCAGGGGTGGCGAGCAGTACTTC.

This clone was seen at least ten times. The chain recombines TRBV4-2 with TRBJ1-2, with TRBD1 matching over 9 bases. The CDR3 sequence is 14 residues long. Germline loops: CDR1 LGHNA, CDR2 YNFKEQ. The junction had 4 bases not matched to a gene; V was cut back by 4 bases and J by 4 bases. This CDR3 is CASSRDRASYGYTF. The CDR3 DNA sequence: TGTGCCAGCAGCCGGGACAGGGCCTCCTATGGCTACACCTTC.

By share, this clone counts as medium-sized. The chain recombines TRBV5-4 with TRBJ1-4; 9 bases fit TRBD1. V lost 4 bases to trimming and J lost 6 bases; unmatched junction nucleotides: 7. There are 15 residues in the CDR3. Per the germline V gene, CDR1 is SGHNT and CDR2 is YYREEE (reference sequence). In DNA, the CDR3 is TGTGCCAGCAGCATAAACAGGGGGCTGGATGAAAAACTGTTTTTT. Its translation is CASSINRGLDEKLFF. Combining the CDR3 with reference TRBV5-4 and TRBJ1-4 gives the whole variable domain ETGVTQSPTHLIKTRGQQVTLRCSSQSGHNTVSWYQQALGQGPQFIFQYYREEENGRGNFPPRFSGLQFPNYSSELNVNALELDDSALYLCASSINRGLDEKLFFGSGTQLSVL.

This clone came up many times. CDR3 in DNA: TGTGCCAGCAGCCAAGATAACTTGGTACGTTACACTGAAGCTTTCTTT. The encoded protein is CASSQDNLVRYTEAFF. The chain links TRBV4-2 to TRBJ1-1; D ambiguous. Trimming removed 0 bases from V and 3 bases from J, with 14 bases in between. CDR3 size: 16 residues. Germline V lookup: CDR1 LGHNA, CDR2 YNFKEQ.

This clone was found many times. The rearrangement joins TRBV5-4 to TRBJ1-1; D gene uncertain. This CDR3 is 13 amino acids long. CDR1 is SGHNT, CDR2 YYREEE, per germline (reference sequence). V was clipped by 4 bases and J by 1 base, with 8 bases between them. The CDR3 DNA sequence: TGTGCCAGCAGCCCCTATTGGAACACTGAAGCTTTCTTT. Protein sequence: CASSPYWNTEAFF.

This chain joins TRBV29-1 and TRBJ1-5; maybe TRBD1 (5 bases). Germline V gene sequence: CDR1 SQVTM, CDR2 ANQGSEA. V lost 5 bases and J lost 3, with 11 bases in between. This CDR3 spans 13 amino acids. CDR3 sequence reads: CSVCQGANQPQHF. The CDR3, as DNA: TGCAGCGTTTGTCAGGGCGCCAATCAGCCCCAGCATTTT.

This clone has at least ten counts. The V and J genes are TRBV7-2 and TRBJ1-2; no reliable D call. The CDR3 spans 14 residues. V was shortened by 5 bases and J by 8 bases, with 18 bases between the two germline ends. Germline CDR1 reads SGHTA; CDR2 reads FQGNSA. CDR3: CASSAYSKPGGYTF. The CDR3 DNA follows: TGTGCCAGCAGCGCCTACAGTAAACCTGGCGGCTACACCTTC. The complete variable domain, with remaining parts taken from reference TRBV7-2 and TRBJ1-2, reads GAGVSQSPSNKVTEKGKDVELRCDPISGHTALYWYRQSLGQGLEFLIYFQGNSAPDKSGLPSDRFSAERTGGSVSTLTIQRTQQEDSAVYLCASSAYSKPGGYTFGSGTRLTVV.

Ten or more counts support this clone. The chain has TRBV27 and TRBJ2-1; tentative D call: TRBD1 (7 bases). CDR3 length equals 15 residues. V lost 6 bases and J lost 0, with 12 bases in between. Germline-derived CDR1 and CDR2 are MNHEY and SMNVEV (reference sequence). The CDR3 here is CASSRGTVSYNEQFF. The CDR3 bases are TGTGCCAGCAGCCGCGGGACAGTCTCCTACAATGAGCAGTTCTTC.

This clone was seen a handful of times. The CDR3 region is CASSPWDRLNYGYTF. The DNA for the CDR3 is TGTGCCAGCAGTCCCTGGGACAGGCTAAACTATGGCTACACCTTC. The chain couples TRBV27 to TRBJ1-2; 8 bases line up with TRBD1. CDR1 is MNHEY, CDR2 SMNVEV, per germline (reference sequence). This CDR3 is built from 15 residues. With 5 bases clipped from V and 2 bases from J, the junction kept 7 bases outside the gene matches.

J is TRBJ2-1 and V is TRBV7-9; 10 positions match TRBD2. Trimming took 1 base from V and 4 from J; bases not matched to a gene: 7. The CDR3 is 17 amino acids. Germline assignment: CDR1 SEHNR and CDR2 FQNEAQ (reference sequence). The CDR3 nucleotides read TGTGCCAGCAGCTTAGGGCCTAGCGGGGGAGCATACAATGAGCAGTTCTTC. Its translation: CASSLGPSGGAYNEQFF.

This clone was observed at least ten times. The V and J genes are TRBV2 and TRBJ1-5; 10 nucleotides agree with TRBD1. The CDR3 contains 14 residues. The V gene's germline CDR1 is SNHLY and CDR2 FYNNEI. V lost 6 bases, J lost 6 bases, and 5 bases stayed unmatched. CDR3 nucleotide sequence: TGTGCCAGCAGGAGGGACAGGGGAGGTCAGCCCCAGCATTTT. The encoded protein is CASRRDRGGQPQHF.

This clone was seen ten or more times. The chain links TRBV27 to TRBJ1-1, with a possible D match to TRBD1 (5 bases). V lost 6 bases to trimming and J lost 8 bases, with 10 bases between them. The CDR3 has 11 residues. Germline V gene data show CDR1 as MNHEY and CDR2 as SMNVEV (reference sequence). Here the CDR3 reads CASRGGREAFF. The CDR3 region has the DNA TGTGCCAGCAGGGGGGGAAGGGAAGCTTTCTTT.

In its sample, this clone ranks as medium-sized (0.01 to 0.1%). This sequence joins TRBV28 and TRBJ2-7; 11 bases align to TRBD1. The CDR3 has 15 residues. After removal of 6 bases from V and 3 bases from J, the junction contained 7 bases not matched to a gene. CDR1 is MDHEN and CDR2 is SYDVKM in the germline V gene. The CDR3 coding sequence is TGTGCCAGCAGGGCCGGACAGGGGGCTCTCTACGAGCAGTACTTC. It specifies CASRAGQGALYEQYF.